The clone carrying this TCR beta chain was recorded a few times. The CDR3 contains 15 residues. Germline V gene data show CDR1 as SGHRS and CDR2 as YFSETQ. V was cut by 3 bases and J by 3 bases, with 16 bases left in between. Next came a second PCR, run for roughly 6 to 11 cycles, which used a sample-barcoded 5' primer along with a J-beta primer mix. In TCRdb, the 5' RACE reads were re-called with MiXCR into one record per CDR3 protein. Among about 970,000 distinct CDR3 sequences, about 51% were seen once, and the ten largest hold 20% to 25%. Donation came from healthy Caucasian individuals in Russia who were aged about 6 to 100. At least 6 million PBMCs were isolated per sample. This sample was taken from a study of blood T cells in healthy people across ages. At the level of the study: Through template switching, about one barcoded beta molecule was captured per two T cells, as measured in model experiments.

The clonotype comes from an older woman in good health. The sequenced sample was blood. The rearrangement joins TRBV5-1 to TRBJ2-7; D not certain. The CDR3, as DNA: TGCGCCAGCAGCTCCTATCCATCCAGTGGCTACGAGCAGTACTTC. Protein product: CASSSYPSSGYEQYF.